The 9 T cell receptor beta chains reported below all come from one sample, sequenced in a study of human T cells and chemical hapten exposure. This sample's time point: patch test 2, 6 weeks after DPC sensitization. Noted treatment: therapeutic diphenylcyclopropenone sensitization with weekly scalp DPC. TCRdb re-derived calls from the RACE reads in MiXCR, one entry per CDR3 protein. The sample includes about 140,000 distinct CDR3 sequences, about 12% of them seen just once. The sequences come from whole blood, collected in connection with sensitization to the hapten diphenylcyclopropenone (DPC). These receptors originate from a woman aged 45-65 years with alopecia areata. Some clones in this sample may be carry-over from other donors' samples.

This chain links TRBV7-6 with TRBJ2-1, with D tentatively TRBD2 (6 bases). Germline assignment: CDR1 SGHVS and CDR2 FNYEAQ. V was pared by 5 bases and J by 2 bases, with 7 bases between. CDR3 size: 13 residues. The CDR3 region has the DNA TGTGCCAGCAGCGCGGGGACCTACAATGAGCAGTTCTTC. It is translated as CASSAGTYNEQFF. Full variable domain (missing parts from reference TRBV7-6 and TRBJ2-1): GAGVSQSPRYKVTKRGQDVALRCDPISGHVSLYWYRQALGQGPEFLTYFNYEAQQDKSGLPNDRFSAERPEGSISTLTIQRTEQRDSAMYRCASSAGTYNEQFFGPGTRLTVL.

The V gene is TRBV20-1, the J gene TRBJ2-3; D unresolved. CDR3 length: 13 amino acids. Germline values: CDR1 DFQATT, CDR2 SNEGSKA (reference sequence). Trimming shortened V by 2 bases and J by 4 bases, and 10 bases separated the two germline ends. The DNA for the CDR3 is TGCAGTGCTAGACAGGACGAAGCAGATACGCAGTATTTT. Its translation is CSARQDEADTQYF.

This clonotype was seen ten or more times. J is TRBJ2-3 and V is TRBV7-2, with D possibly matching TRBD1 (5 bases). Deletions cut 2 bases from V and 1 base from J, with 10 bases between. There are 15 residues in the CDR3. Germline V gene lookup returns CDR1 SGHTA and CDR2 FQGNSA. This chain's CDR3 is CASSLTGLGTDTQYF. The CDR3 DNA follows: TGTGCCAGCAGCTTAACAGGTCTGGGCACAGATACGCAGTATTTT.

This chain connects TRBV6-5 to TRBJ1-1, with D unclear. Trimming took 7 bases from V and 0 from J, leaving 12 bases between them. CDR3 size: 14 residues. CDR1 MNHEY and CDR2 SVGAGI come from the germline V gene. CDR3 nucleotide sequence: TGTGCCAGCATATCGACCGTGATGAACACTGAAGCTTTCTTT. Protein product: CASISTVMNTEAFF.

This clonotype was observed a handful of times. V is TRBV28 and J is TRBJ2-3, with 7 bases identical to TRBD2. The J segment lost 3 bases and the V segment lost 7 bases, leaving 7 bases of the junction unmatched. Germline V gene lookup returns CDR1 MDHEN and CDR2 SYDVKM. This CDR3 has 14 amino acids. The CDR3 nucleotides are TGTGCCAGCATGGGCGGGAGTGGGACAGATACGCAGTATTTT. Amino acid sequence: CASMGGSGTDTQYF.

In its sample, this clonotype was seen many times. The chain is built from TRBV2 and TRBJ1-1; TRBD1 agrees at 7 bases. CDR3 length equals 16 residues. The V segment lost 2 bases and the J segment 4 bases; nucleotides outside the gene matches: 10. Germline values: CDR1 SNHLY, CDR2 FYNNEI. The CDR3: CASSERPDRVGTEAFF. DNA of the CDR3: TGTGCCAGCAGTGAAAGGCCCGACAGGGTAGGCACTGAAGCTTTCTTT.

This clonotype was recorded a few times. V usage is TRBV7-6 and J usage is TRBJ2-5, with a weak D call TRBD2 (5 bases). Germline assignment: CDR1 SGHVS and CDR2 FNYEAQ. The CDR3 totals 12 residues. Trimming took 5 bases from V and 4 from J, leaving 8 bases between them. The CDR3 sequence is CASSKGAETQYF. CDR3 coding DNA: TGTGCCAGCAGCAAGGGAGCAGAGACCCAGTACTTC.

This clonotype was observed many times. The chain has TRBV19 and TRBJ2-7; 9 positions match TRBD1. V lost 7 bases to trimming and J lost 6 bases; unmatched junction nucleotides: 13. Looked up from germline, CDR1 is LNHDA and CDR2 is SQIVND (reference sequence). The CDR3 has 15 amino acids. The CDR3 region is CASNPQPGQGSEQYF. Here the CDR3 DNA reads TGTGCCAGTAACCCGCAGCCGGGACAGGGCTCCGAGCAGTACTTC.

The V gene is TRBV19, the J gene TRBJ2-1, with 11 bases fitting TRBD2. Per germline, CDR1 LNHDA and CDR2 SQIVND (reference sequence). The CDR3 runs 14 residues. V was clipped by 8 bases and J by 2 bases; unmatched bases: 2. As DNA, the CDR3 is TGTGCCAGTCAGACTAGCGGGGCCTACAATGAGCAGTTCTTC. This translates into CASQTSGAYNEQFF.